The rows below give T cell receptor beta chains drawn from one sample of a study of cytomegalovirus exposure and HLA in healthy donors. Sequencing used immunoSEQ multiplex PCR; TCRdb keeps in-frame clones, though not all of them. The sample comprises some 150,000 clones, more than 7.5% of which are singletons, and 1.8% rests with the top ten. The sample was PBMCs. These receptor sequences come from a middle-aged man in good health and CMV-seronegative. The CDR3 runs from the conserved cysteine through the conserved F or W. D genes are given only for firm matches. Some rows mark clone size as missing; the rest say once, few, many or name a class of expanded clone.

few	TRBJ2-3	TRBV4-1	.	TGCGCCAGCAGCCAAGAGCCCAGACAGGACAGCACAGATACGCAGTATTTT	CASSQEPRQDSTDTQYF
.	TRBJ1-1	TRBV30	.	TGTGCCTGGAGTGTACGAGGAACTGAAGCTTTCTTT	CAWSVRGTEAFF
few	TRBJ2-3	TRBV5-1	TRBD2	TGCGCCAGCAGCTTGGAGACTAGCGGGAGGGCTACGCAGTATTTT	CASSLETSGRATQYF
.	TRBJ2-2	TRBV19	.	TGTGCCAGTAGTCTGGGCTCGAACACCGGGGAGCTGTTTTTT	CASSLGSNTGELFF
few	TRBJ1-3	TRBV6-5	.	TGTGCCAGCAGGTCGACGGGCTCTGGAAACACCATATATTTT	CASRSTGSGNTIYF
.	TRBJ2-2	TRBV7-8	TRBD1	TGTGCCAGCAGCTCGGGACAGCACACCGGGGAGCTGTTTTTT	CASSSGQHTGELFF
few	TRBJ2-1	TRBV7-6	.	TGTGCCAGCAGCCTAACGGCGGGGCGGGCCTACAATGAGCAGTTCTTC	CASSLTAGRAYNEQFF
.	TRBJ2-4	TRBV7-9	.	TGTGCCAGCAGCCTTACAGGGACGCTTTACATAGACATTCAGTACTTC	CASSLTGTLYIDIQYF
.	TRBJ2-5	TRBV7-8	.	TGTGCCAGCAGCTTAGAGCCTAGCTCGGAGGTGGGGACCCAGTACTTC	CASSLEPSSEVGTQYF
.	TRBJ2-7	TRBV5-1	.	TGCGCCAGCAGGTCGACTGGGAGCTCCTACGAGCAGTACTTC	CASRSTGSSYEQYF
few	TRBJ2-3	TRBV19	.	TGTGCCAGTACCACTCGGCAGGGGTTGTCAGATACGCAGTATTTT	CASTTRQGLSDTQYF
.	TRBJ2-6	TRBV19	TRBD2	TGTGCCAGGGCCCCTCTAGGACTAGCGGGAGGGCCTCCTTCTGGGGCCAACGTCCTGACTTTC	CARAPLGLAGGPPSGANVLTF
.	TRBJ2-5	TRBV7-9	.	TGTGCCAGCCAGAGGGCCAGTATAGAGACCCAGTACTTC	CASQRASIETQYF
few	TRBJ2-7	TRBV6-6	.	TGTGCCAGCAGTTCAGCCTACGAGCAGTACTTC	CASSSAYEQYF
.	TRBJ2-1	TRBV5-1	TRBD2	TGCGCCAGCAGCTGGGGGACTAGCGGGGGGAGCTCCTACAATGAGCAGTTCTTC	CASSWGTSGGSSYNEQFF
few	TRBJ1-6	TRBV11-2	.	TGTGCCAGCAGCTTAGATCAGCGGAGGGCCCTCCACTTT	CASSLDQRRALHF
.	TRBJ2-2	TRBV9	.	TGTGCCAGCAGCGTACACGGGGGGCCGGACACCGGGGAGCTGTTTTTT	CASSVHGGPDTGELFF
.	TRBJ1-1	TRBV5-6	TRBD1	TGTGCCAGCAGACTCCGGACAGGGGCGGGGGACACTGAAGCTTTCTTT	CASRLRTGAGDTEAFF
.	TRBJ2-2	TRBV30	TRBD1	TGTGCCTGGAGTAGGGGGCCTGGCACCGGGGAGCTGTTTTTT	CAWSRGPGTGELFF
few	TRBJ2-1	TRBV2	TRBD2	TGTGCAATAGCGGGACCCACCTACAATGAGCAGTTCTTC	CAIAGPTYNEQFF
.	TRBJ2-1	TRBV2	TRBD1	TGTGCCAGCAGTCCCCGGGACAGCTACAATGAGCAGTTCTTC	CASSPRDSYNEQFF
.	TRBJ1-4	TRBV9	TRBD1	TGTGCCAGCAGCAGAGGGACAGGAGGCACTAATGAAAAGCTGTTTTTT	CASSRGTGGTNEKLFF
few	TRBJ1-1	TRBV19	.	TGTGCCAGTAGTAACACCCAGGGCACTGAAGCTTTCTTT	CASSNTQGTEAFF
few	TRBJ2-5	TRBV6-5	TRBD2	TGTGCCAGCAGTTACGGGGCTAGCGGAGGGGAAGAGACCCAGTACTTC	CASSYGASGGEETQYF
.	TRBJ1-4	TRBV9	TRBD1	TGTGCCAGCTCCGGACAGGGGTATAATGAAAAACTGTTTTTT	CASSGQGYNEKLFF
.	TRBJ2-7	TRBV12-5	.	TGTGCTAGTGGTTTGTCATCAACGAGGCCCCACGAGCAGTACTTC	CASGLSSTRPHEQYF
.	TRBJ1-2	TRBV7-9	.	TGTGCCAGCACCTTGATGAGGGCTAACTATGGCTACACCTTC	CASTLMRANYGYTF
.	TRBJ1-6	TRBV7-3	TRBD1	TGTGCCAGCAGCCTTACGGCGGGACAGCAGAATTCACCCCTCCACTTT	CASSLTAGQQNSPLHF
.	TRBJ2-1	TRBV5-4	TRBD2	TGTGCCAGCAGCGGGACCGGGAGGGGATACAATGAGCAGTTCTTC	CASSGTGRGYNEQFF
few	TRBJ1-1	TRBV6-5	.	TGTGCCAGCAGTTACGAGGGCACTGAAGCTTTCTTT	CASSYEGTEAFF
few	TRBJ1-2	TRBV5-1	.	TGCGCCAGCAGCTTGAGGGGTATTACGCCCATTGGCGGCTACACCTTC	CASSLRGITPIGGYTF
.	TRBJ2-1	TRBV9	TRBD2	TGTGCCAGCAGCGTAGGGGGTAGCGGGATCGGTAACAATGAGCAGTTCTTC	CASSVGGSGIGNNEQFF
few	TRBJ2-1	TRBV25-1	.	TGTGCCAGCAGTGTGCACAGATTCAGCTCCTACAATGAGCAGTTCTTC	CASSVHRFSSYNEQFF
.	TRBJ2-2	TRBV29-1	.	TGCAGCGGAGGGCGGGGCGGGGAGCTGTTTTTT	CSGGRGGELFF
.	TRBJ2-2	TRBV5-1	TRBD1	TGCGCCAGCACCTCGGACAGGGCGATCACCGGGGAGCTGTTTTTT	CASTSDRAITGELFF
.	TRBJ1-3	TRBV5-5	TRBD1	TGTGCCAGCAGCGTGGACAGGTCTTCCTCTGGAAACACCATATATTTT	CASSVDRSSSGNTIYF
few	TRBJ1-3	TRBV29-1	.	TGCAGCGCCCTGAAGAGGGGAAACACCATATATTTT	CSALKRGNTIYF
few	TRBJ2-7	TRBV14	.	TGTGCCAGCAGCCTATCTTACCTATCCTACGAGCAGTACTTC	CASSLSYLSYEQYF
large	TRBJ1-1	TRBV10-1	.	TGCGCCAGCAGTGATGGGAGATTGGGAGCTTTCTTT	CASSDGRLGAFF
.	TRBJ1-1	TRBV6-5	.	TGTGCCAGCCCAAGGAGGAGGGAATGGACTGAAGCTTTCTTT	CASPRRREWTEAFF
.	TRBJ2-3	TRBV11-2	.	TGTGCCAGCAGCTTGGCATTGGGGCTAGCGAGCACAGATACGCAGTATTTT	CASSLALGLASTDTQYF
few	TRBJ1-1	TRBV6-1	.	TGTGCCAGCAGTGATGGGCAATCGTACACTGAAGCTTTCTTT	CASSDGQSYTEAFF
.	TRBJ1-4	TRBV7-9	.	TGTGCCAGCAGCTACGGAGACGGAACTAATGAAAAACTGTTTTTT	CASSYGDGTNEKLFF
.	TRBJ1-1	TRBV6-5	.	TGTGCCAGCAGTTACTCGGACAGCTCGAACACTGAAGCTTTCTTT	CASSYSDSSNTEAFF
.	TRBJ2-2	TRBV7-9	.	TGTGCCAGCAGCTCCCAGGGTCCGACGAACACCGGGGAGCTGTTTTTT	CASSSQGPTNTGELFF
.	TRBJ2-6	TRBV4-1	.	TGCGCCAGCAGCCAAGATGGGGGGACCGCCCTCTCTGGGGCCAACGTCCTGACTTTC	CASSQDGGTALSGANVLTF
once	TRBJ2-1	TRBV5-1	TRBD2	TGCGCCAGCAGCGCCGCTAGCGGGAGTGGGGATGAGCAGTTCTTC	CASSAASGSGDEQFF
.	TRBJ1-1	TRBV6-5	TRBD1	TGTGCCAGCAGTTACCAAGACAGGGTGGGAGCTTTCTTT	CASSYQDRVGAFF
.	TRBJ2-3	TRBV19	TRBD2	TGTGCCAGCCTTAAGAGCGGGAGCCGCGCAGATACGCAGTATTTT	CASLKSGSRADTQYF
.	TRBJ2-7	TRBV7-2	TRBD2	TGTGCCAGCAGCCCCCCATCAGGAGCGGGAGGACGGAACGAGCAGTACTTC	CASSPPSGAGGRNEQYF
few	TRBJ1-6	TRBV5-6	.	TGTGCCAGCAGCTTGGACAGTTCACCCCTCCACTTT	CASSLDSSPLHF
.	TRBJ2-1	TRBV19	.	TGTGCCAGTAGTGGGACCCTACTAGCACGACTCGGAGATGAGCAGTTCTTC	CASSGTLLARLGDEQFF